The rows below give T cell receptor beta chains drawn from one sample of a study of robustness of blood B and T cell sequencing. TCRdb re-called the PCR reads with MiXCR, one entry per CDR3 protein. The profile shows about 1,700 distinct CDR3 sequences, 56% of them singletons. The sample taken for sequencing was peripheral blood. These receptors were taken from a human donor in good health. Both conserved end residues are part of each CDR3. D genes are given only for firm matches. Clone size appears in some rows only: once, few, many, or a class for an expanded clone.

V gene	CDR3 length	clone size	D gene	J gene	CDR3 protein	CDR3 DNA
TRBV11-3	15	few	NA	TRBJ1-4	CASSFQGLGNEKLFF	TGTGCCAGCAGTTTCCAGGGTTTGGGTAATGAAAAACTGTTTTTT
TRBV2	16	few	NA	TRBJ1-2	CASRRDPWGFHYGYTF	TGTGCCAGCAGACGGGACCCCTGGGGATTTCACTATGGCTACACCTTC
TRBV30	13	NA	NA	TRBJ1-1	CAWSLQPGAEAFF	TGTGCCTGGAGTCTTCAACCGGGGGCTGAAGCTTTCTTT
TRBV29-1	11	NA	TRBD1	TRBJ1-1	CSVVTGERAFF	TGCAGCGTTGTAACAGGGGAGCGAGCTTTCTTT
TRBV19	16	NA	NA	TRBJ2-2	CASSKTRSANTGELFF	TGTGCCAGTAGTAAAACTAGATCGGCGAACACCGGGGAGCTGTTTTTT
TRBV10-3	14	NA	NA	TRBJ2-3	CAISGLSSTDTQYF	TGTGCCATCAGTGGCTTATCTAGCACAGATACGCAGTATTTT
TRBV30	13	NA	TRBD1	TRBJ1-5	CAWRAGGNQPQHF	TGTGCCTGGAGGGCAGGGGGGAATCAGCCCCAGCATTTT
TRBV20-1	14	NA	TRBD2	TRBJ2-7	CSARDVTSGGGQYF	TGCAGTGCTAGAGATGTGACTAGCGGGGGCGGGCAGTACTTC
TRBV15	15	few	TRBD1	TRBJ2-7	CATSTNSDRGYEQYF	TGTGCCACCAGCACAAACTCGGACAGGGGCTACGAGCAGTACTTC
TRBV7-9	20	once	NA	TRBJ1-2	CASSLAMADTSWGQGYGYTF	TGTGCCAGCAGCTTAGCCATGGCCGACACCTCCTGGGGGCAAGGCTATGGCTACACCTTC
TRBV6-2/TRBV6-3	16	NA	NA	TRBJ1-5	CASSPTQDSSNQPQHF	TGTGCCAGCAGTCCCACCCAGGACAGTAGCAATCAGCCCCAGCATTTT
TRBV30	15	NA	TRBD1	TRBJ1-2	CAWSRQGTPKYGYTF	TGTGCCTGGAGTAGACAGGGAACCCCTAAATATGGCTACACCTTC
TRBV5-1	15	NA	NA	TRBJ2-1	CASSSQLTSYNEQFF	TGCGCCAGCAGCTCACAGTTGACATCCTACAATGAGCAGTTCTTC
TRBV10-3	15	NA	TRBD1	TRBJ1-5	CAISAGTVLDQPQHF	TGTGCCATCAGTGCCGGGACAGTTTTGGATCAGCCCCAGCATTTT
TRBV29-1	14	NA	NA	TRBJ2-7	CSVHGLLGHYEQYF	TGCAGCGTTCATGGACTGTTAGGCCACTACGAGCAGTACTTC
TRBV13	14	NA	NA	TRBJ2-1	CASRFRERDNEQFF	TGTGCCAGCAGGTTCCGGGAAAGGGACAATGAGCAGTTCTTC
TRBV29-1	16	NA	TRBD2	TRBJ2-3	CSAPPGLAGRTDTQYF	TGCAGCGCCCCCCCTGGACTAGCGGGGCGCACAGATACGCAGTATTTT
TRBV18	11	NA	NA	TRBJ2-7	CASSQDSEQYF	TGTGCCAGCTCCCAGGACTCCGAGCAGTACTTC
TRBV24-1	11	NA	NA	TRBJ2-3	CATSDEDTQYF	TGTGCCACCAGTGACGAGGATACGCAGTATTTT
TRBV20-1	13	NA	NA	TRBJ2-1	CSAQGRVEKEQFF	TGCAGTGCACAGGGCAGGGTGGAAAAGGAGCAGTTCTTC
TRBV30	15	large	TRBD1	TRBJ1-2	CAWRLQGARGYGYTF	TGTGCCTGGAGGCTACAGGGGGCGCGGGGCTATGGCTACACCTTC
TRBV2	16	few	NA	TRBJ2-4	CASSAPPGIAKNIQYF	TGTGCCAGCAGCGCTCCTCCGGGAATAGCCAAAAACATTCAGTACTTC
TRBV9	14	NA	NA	TRBJ1-2	CASSVGARGMGYTF	TGTGCCAGCAGCGTAGGTGCTAGGGGGATGGGCTACACCTTC
TRBV2	15	NA	NA	TRBJ1-2	CASSESAGEVHGYTF	TGTGCCAGCAGTGAATCCGCAGGGGAAGTGCATGGCTACACCTTC
TRBV6-1	13	NA	NA	TRBJ2-2	CASSFRDGRQLFF	TGTGCCAGCAGCTTCCGGGACGGACGTCAGCTGTTTTTT
TRBV5-5	12	NA	NA	TRBJ1-1	CASSGRGAEAFF	TGTGCCAGCAGCGGCAGGGGTGCTGAAGCTTTCTTT
TRBV29-1	10	NA	NA	TRBJ2-5	CSVRVETQYF	TGCAGCGTTAGAGTAGAGACCCAGTACTTC
TRBV29-1	14	few	NA	TRBJ2-1	CSVRLPGAYNEQFF	TGCAGCGTACGCCTTCCGGGGGCCTACAATGAGCAGTTCTTC
TRBV30	15	NA	NA	TRBJ1-6	CAWSQQQGEVSPLHF	TGTGCCTGGAGTCAACAACAGGGAGAGGTTTCACCCCTCCACTTT
TRBV12-3/TRBV12-4	12	large	NA	TRBJ1-1	CASSSGPGKAFF	TGTGCCAGCAGTTCGGGACCGGGGAAAGCTTTCTTT
TRBV5-1	15	NA	NA	TRBJ2-1	CATRGRQDNYNEQFF	TGCGCCACCCGTGGACGCCAGGACAACTACAATGAGCAGTTCTTC
TRBV10-3	14	NA	NA	TRBJ1-4	CVISETISSDKLFF	TGTGTCATCAGTGAAACTATCTCTTCGGATAAACTGTTTTTT
TRBV20-1	15	NA	NA	TRBJ1-6	CSARGTRDYNSPLHF	TGCAGTGCTAGAGGGACCCGGGACTACAATTCACCCCTCCACTTT
TRBV6-5	14	NA	NA	TRBJ1-6	CASSLLSINSPLHF	TGTGCCAGCAGTCTACTGAGTATTAATTCACCCCTCCACTTT
TRBV5-5	15	NA	NA	TRBJ1-2	CASSLEGQGWVSYTF	TGTGCCAGCAGCTTGGAAGGGCAGGGTTGGGTCAGCTACACCTTC
TRBV3-1	15	few	TRBD2	TRBJ2-1	CASSQEGTSGNEQFF	TGTGCCAGCAGCCAAGAGGGGACTAGCGGCAATGAGCAGTTCTTC
TRBV6-4	11	few	NA	TRBJ1-1	CASRDSTEAFF	TGTGCCAGCAGGGACAGCACTGAAGCTTTCTTT